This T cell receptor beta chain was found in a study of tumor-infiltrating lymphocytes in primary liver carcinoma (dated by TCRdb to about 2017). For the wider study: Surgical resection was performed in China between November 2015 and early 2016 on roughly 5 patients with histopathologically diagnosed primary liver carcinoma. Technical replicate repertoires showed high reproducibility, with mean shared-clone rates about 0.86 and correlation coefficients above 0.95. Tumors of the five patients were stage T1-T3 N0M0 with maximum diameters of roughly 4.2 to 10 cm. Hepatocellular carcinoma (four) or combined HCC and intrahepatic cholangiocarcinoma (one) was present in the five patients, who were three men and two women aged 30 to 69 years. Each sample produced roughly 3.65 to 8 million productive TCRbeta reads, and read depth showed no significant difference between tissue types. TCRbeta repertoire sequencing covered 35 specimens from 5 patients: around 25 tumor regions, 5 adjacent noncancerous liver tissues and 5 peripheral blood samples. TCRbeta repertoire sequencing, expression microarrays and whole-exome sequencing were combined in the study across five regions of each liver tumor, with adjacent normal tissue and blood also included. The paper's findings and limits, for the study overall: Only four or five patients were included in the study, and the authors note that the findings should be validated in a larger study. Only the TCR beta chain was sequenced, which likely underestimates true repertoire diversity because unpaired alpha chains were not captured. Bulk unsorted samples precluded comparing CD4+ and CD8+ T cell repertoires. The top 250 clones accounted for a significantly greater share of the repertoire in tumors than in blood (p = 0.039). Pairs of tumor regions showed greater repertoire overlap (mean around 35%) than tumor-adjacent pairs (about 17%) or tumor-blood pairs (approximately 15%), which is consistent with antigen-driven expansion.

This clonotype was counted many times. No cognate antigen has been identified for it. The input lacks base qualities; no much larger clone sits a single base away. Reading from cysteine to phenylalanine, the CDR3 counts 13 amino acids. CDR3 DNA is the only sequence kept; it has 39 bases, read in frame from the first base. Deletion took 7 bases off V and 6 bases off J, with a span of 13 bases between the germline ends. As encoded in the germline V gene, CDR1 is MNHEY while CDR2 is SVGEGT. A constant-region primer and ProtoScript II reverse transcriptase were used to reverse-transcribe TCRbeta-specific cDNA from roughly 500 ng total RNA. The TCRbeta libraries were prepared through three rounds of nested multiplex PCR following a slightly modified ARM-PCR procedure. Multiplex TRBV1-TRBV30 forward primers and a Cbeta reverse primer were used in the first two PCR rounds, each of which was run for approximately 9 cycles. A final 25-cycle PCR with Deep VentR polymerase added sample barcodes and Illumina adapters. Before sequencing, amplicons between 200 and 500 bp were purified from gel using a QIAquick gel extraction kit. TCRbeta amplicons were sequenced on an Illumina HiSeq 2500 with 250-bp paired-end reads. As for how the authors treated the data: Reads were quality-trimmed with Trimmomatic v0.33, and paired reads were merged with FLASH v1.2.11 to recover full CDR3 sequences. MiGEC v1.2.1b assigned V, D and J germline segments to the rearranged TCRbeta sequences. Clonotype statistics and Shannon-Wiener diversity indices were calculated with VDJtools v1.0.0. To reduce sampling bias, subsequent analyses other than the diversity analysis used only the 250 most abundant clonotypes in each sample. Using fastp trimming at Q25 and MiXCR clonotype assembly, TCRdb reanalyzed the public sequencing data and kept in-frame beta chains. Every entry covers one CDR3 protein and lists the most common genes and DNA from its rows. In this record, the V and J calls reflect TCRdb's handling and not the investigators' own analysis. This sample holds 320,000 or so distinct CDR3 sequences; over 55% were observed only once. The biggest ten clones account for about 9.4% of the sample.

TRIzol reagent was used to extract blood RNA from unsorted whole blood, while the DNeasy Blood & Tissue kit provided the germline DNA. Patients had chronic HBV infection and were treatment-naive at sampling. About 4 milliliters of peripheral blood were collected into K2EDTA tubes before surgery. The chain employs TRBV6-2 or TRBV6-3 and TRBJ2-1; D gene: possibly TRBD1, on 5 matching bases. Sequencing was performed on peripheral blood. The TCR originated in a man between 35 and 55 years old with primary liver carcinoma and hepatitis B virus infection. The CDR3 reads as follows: CASTMRQSNEQFF. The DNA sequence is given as TGTGCCAGCACTATGAGACAGAGCAATGAGCAGTTCTTC.